This T cell receptor (beta chain) was obtained from a study of a mutant IDH1 vaccine in newly diagnosed glioma. Study as a whole: Radiotherapy alone preceded vaccination by 4-6 weeks; alternatively, vaccination started with temozolomide cycles. Earlier therapy was either radiotherapy, temozolomide, or both, and most got both. Study-wide results and limits: Patients showed vaccine-induced immune responses at a rate of 90% to 95%.

Profiled with immunoSEQ multiplex PCR; TCRdb holds only in-frame clones, not every one. The sample consists of 53,000 or so clones, roughly 80% of them appearing once. This clone was recorded only once. Its target is unknown. Per germline, CDR1 SGHRS and CDR2 YFSETQ. The CDR3 is 17 amino acids. Trimming stripped 1 base from V and 6 bases from J, with 23 bases between. Time point described: week 35, safety follow-up. Each dose of the vaccine consisted of 300 ug of mutant IDH1 20-mer peptide, with topical imiquimod. Scheduled for weeks 1, 3, 5, 7, 11, 15, 19 and 23, eight vaccinations were given to patients.

The material sequenced was PBMCs, taken from a glioma patient whose treatment included an IDH1 peptide vaccine. This sequence originates from a man aged 40-49 years with glioma. This sequence joins TRBV5-1 and TRBJ2-7; perhaps TRBD2 as D (6 bases). CDR3 sequence: CASSLKVVGQGGGEQYF. The CDR3 DNA follows: TGCGCCAGCAGCTTGAAGGTCGTGGGGCAGGGAGGTGGCGAGCAGTACTTC.